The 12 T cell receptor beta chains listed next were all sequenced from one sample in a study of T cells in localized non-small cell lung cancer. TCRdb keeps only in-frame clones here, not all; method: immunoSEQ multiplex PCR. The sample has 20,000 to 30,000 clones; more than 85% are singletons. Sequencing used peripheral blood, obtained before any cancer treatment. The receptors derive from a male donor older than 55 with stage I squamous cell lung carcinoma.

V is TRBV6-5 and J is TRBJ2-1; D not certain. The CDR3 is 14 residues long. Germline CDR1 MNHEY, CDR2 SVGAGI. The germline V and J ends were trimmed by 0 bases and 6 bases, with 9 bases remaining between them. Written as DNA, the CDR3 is TGTGCCAGCAGTTACTCGAACGTAGGCAATGAGCAGTTCTTC. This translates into CASSYSNVGNEQFF.

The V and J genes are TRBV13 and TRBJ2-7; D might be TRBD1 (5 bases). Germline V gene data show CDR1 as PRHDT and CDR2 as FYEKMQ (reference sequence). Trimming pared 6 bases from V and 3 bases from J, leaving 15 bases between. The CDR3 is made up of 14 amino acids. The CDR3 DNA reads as TGTGCCAGCAGACGACTGGCAGGGAACTACGAGCAGTACTTC. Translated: CASRRLAGNYEQYF.

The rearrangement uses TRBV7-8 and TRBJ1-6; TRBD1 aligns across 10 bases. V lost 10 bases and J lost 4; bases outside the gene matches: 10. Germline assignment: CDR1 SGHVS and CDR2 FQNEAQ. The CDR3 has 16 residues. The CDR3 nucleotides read TGTGCCACCACCGGGACAGGGGACCCTTATAATTCACCCCTCCACTTT. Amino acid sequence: CATTGTGDPYNSPLHF.

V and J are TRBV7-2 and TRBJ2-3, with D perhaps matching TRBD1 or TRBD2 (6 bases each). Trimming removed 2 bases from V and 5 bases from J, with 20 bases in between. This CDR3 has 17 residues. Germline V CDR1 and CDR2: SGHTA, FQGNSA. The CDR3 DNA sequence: TGTGCCAGCAGCTTAAGGAGGGGAACAGGGTATGAAGATACGCAGTATTTT. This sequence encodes CASSLRRGTGYEDTQYF. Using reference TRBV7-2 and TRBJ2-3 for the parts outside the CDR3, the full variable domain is GAGVSQSPSNKVTEKGKDVELRCDPISGHTALYWYRQSLGQGLEFLIYFQGNSAPDKSGLPSDRFSAERTGGSVSTLTIQRTQQEDSAVYLCASSLRRGTGYEDTQYFGPGTRLTVL.

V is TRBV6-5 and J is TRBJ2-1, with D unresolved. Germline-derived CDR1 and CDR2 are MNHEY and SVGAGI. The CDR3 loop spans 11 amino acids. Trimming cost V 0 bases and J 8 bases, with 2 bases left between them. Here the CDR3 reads CASSYSHEQFF. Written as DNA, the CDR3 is TGTGCCAGCAGTTACTCGCATGAGCAGTTCTTC.

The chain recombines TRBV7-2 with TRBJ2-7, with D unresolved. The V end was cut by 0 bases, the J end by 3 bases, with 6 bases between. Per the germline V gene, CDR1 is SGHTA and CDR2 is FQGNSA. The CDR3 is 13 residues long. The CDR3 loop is CASSLAPNYEQYF. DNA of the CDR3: TGTGCCAGCAGCTTAGCCCCGAACTACGAGCAGTACTTC.

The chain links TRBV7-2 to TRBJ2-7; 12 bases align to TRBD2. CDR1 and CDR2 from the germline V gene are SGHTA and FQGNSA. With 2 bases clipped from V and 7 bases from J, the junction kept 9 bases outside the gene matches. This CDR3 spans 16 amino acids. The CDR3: CASSLRLAGEKREQYF. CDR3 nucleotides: TGTGCCAGCAGCTTAAGACTAGCGGGGGAGAAGAGGGAGCAGTACTTC.

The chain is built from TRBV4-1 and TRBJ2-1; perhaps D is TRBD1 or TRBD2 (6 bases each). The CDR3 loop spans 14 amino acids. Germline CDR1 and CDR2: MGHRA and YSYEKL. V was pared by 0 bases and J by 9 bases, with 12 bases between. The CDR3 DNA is TGCGCCAGCAGCCAAGATACAGGGCGGGGTGAGCAGTTCTTC. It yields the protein CASSQDTGRGEQFF.

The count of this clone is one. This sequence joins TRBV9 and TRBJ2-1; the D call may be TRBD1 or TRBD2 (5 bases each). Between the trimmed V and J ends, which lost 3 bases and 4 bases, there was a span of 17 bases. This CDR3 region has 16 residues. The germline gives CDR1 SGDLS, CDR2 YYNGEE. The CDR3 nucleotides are TGTGCCAGCAGCGCCTTCGGGACGCGGATTTACAATGAGCAGTTCTTC. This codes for CASSAFGTRIYNEQFF. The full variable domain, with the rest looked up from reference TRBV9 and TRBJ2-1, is DSGVTQTPKHLITATGQRVTLRCSPRSGDLSVYWYQQSLDQGLQFLIQYYNGEERAKGNILERFSAQQFPDLHSELNLSSLELGDSALYFCASSAFGTRIYNEQFFGPGTRLTVL.

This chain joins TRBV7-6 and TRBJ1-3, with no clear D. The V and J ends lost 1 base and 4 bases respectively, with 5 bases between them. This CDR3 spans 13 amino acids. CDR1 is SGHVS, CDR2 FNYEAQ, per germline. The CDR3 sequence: CASSLVGGNTIYF. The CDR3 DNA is TGTGCCAGCAGCTTAGTGGGAGGAAACACCATATATTTT.

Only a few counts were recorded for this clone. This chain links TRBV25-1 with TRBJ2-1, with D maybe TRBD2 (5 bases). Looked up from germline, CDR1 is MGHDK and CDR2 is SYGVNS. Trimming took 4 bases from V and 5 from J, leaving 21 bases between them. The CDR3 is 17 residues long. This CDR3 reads CASSAHSPLLVNNEQFF. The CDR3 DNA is TGTGCCAGCAGTGCCCACTCACCATTACTAGTAAACAATGAGCAGTTCTTC.

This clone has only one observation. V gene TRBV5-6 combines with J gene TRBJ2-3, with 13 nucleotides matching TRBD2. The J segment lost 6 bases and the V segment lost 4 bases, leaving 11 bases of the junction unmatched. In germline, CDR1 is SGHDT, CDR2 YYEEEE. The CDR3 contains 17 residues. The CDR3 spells CASSPGTSGVRFDTQYF. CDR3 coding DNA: TGTGCCAGCAGCCCTGGGACTAGCGGGGTCCGATTCGATACGCAGTATTTT.